The rows below give T cell receptor beta chains drawn from one sample of a study of blood T cell repertoires in COVID-19. TCRdb keeps only in-frame clones here, not all; method: immunoSEQ multiplex PCR. The data contain approximately 200,000 clones, about 87% of them singletons. The sequenced sample was peripheral blood. Receptors were obtained from a man aged 30 to 45 with COVID-19, enrolled during active disease. The CDR3 runs from the conserved cysteine through the conserved F or W. Each record gives: D gene, V gene, clone size, J gene, CDR3 protein, CDR3 DNA. D genes are given only for firm matches. Some rows mark clone size as missing; the rest say once, few, many or name a class of expanded clone.

d_call: NA; v_call: TRBV6-5; clone_size: NA; j_call: TRBJ1-2; cdr3_aa: CASISGALANYGYTF; cdr3_nt: TGTGCCAGCATCTCAGGGGCCCTAGCTAACTATGGCTACACCTTC
d_call: TRBD2; v_call: TRBV10-3; clone_size: NA; j_call: TRBJ2-7; cdr3_aa: CAISERTSGGGYEQYF; cdr3_nt: TGTGCCATCAGCGAGAGGACTAGCGGGGGAGGCTACGAGCAGTACTTC
d_call: NA; v_call: TRBV6-6; clone_size: NA; j_call: TRBJ2-7; cdr3_aa: CASSKDSSYEQYF; cdr3_nt: TGTGCCAGCAGCAAGGACTCCTCCTACGAGCAGTACTTC
d_call: NA; v_call: TRBV7-3; clone_size: once; j_call: TRBJ1-6; cdr3_aa: CASSLLGSGSRYNSPLHF; cdr3_nt: TGTGCCAGCAGCTTACTAGGCAGCGGATCCAGATATAATTCACCCCTCCACTTT
d_call: NA; v_call: TRBV10-3; clone_size: NA; j_call: TRBJ2-1; cdr3_aa: CAISGMQGYEQFF; cdr3_nt: TGTGCCATCAGTGGGATGCAGGGTTATGAGCAGTTCTTC
d_call: NA; v_call: TRBV19; clone_size: NA; j_call: TRBJ1-5; cdr3_aa: CASQDSNQPQHF; cdr3_nt: TGTGCCAGTCAGGATAGCAATCAGCCCCAGCATTTT
d_call: NA; v_call: TRBV27; clone_size: NA; j_call: TRBJ2-2; cdr3_aa: CASSMGQWVGELFF; cdr3_nt: TGTGCCAGCAGTATGGGACAATGGGTCGGGGAGCTGTTTTTT
d_call: NA; v_call: TRBV5-1; clone_size: NA; j_call: TRBJ2-4; cdr3_aa: CASSLASGLPGLSQYF; cdr3_nt: TGCGCCAGCAGCTTGGCCTCGGGTCTACCAGGGCTAAGTCAGTACTTC
d_call: TRBD2; v_call: TRBV11-1; clone_size: NA; j_call: TRBJ2-1; cdr3_aa: CASSAHWGGGNNEQFF; cdr3_nt: TGTGCCAGCAGCGCCCACTGGGGCGGGGGGAACAATGAGCAGTTCTTC
d_call: TRBD1; v_call: TRBV5-6; clone_size: NA; j_call: TRBJ1-3; cdr3_aa: CASSFGQVWHTIYF; cdr3_nt: TGTGCCAGCAGCTTCGGACAGGTTTGGCACACCATATATTTT
d_call: NA; v_call: TRBV28; clone_size: NA; j_call: TRBJ2-5; cdr3_aa: CASTSAGGLQETQYF; cdr3_nt: TGTGCCAGCACTAGCGCAGGCGGACTTCAAGAGACCCAGTACTTC
d_call: NA; v_call: TRBV19; clone_size: NA; j_call: TRBJ1-1; cdr3_aa: CASRYRGNTEAFF; cdr3_nt: TGTGCCAGTAGATACCGGGGGAACACTGAAGCTTTCTTT
d_call: NA; v_call: TRBV4-3; clone_size: NA; j_call: TRBJ2-1; cdr3_aa: CASSQDGGGYNEQFF; cdr3_nt: TGCGCCAGCAGCCAAGATGGAGGCGGGTATAATGAGCAGTTCTTC
d_call: TRBD2; v_call: TRBV7-2; clone_size: NA; j_call: TRBJ2-5; cdr3_aa: CASSLAAGDQYQETQYF; cdr3_nt: TGTGCCAGCAGCTTAGCGGCGGGGGACCAGTACCAAGAGACCCAGTACTTC
d_call: TRBD1; v_call: TRBV2; clone_size: NA; j_call: TRBJ1-1; cdr3_aa: CASSEAAGGTEAFF; cdr3_nt: TGTGCCAGCAGTGAAGCCGCAGGGGGGACTGAAGCTTTCTTT
d_call: NA; v_call: TRBV11-2; clone_size: NA; j_call: TRBJ1-2; cdr3_aa: CASSPLSNYGYTF; cdr3_nt: TGTGCCAGCAGCCCCCTCTCTAACTATGGCTACACCTTC
d_call: NA; v_call: TRBV11-3; clone_size: once; j_call: TRBJ2-3; cdr3_aa: CASSLDWAVSTDTQYF; cdr3_nt: TGTGCCAGCAGCTTAGATTGGGCCGTCAGCACAGATACGCAGTATTTT
d_call: TRBD1; v_call: TRBV19; clone_size: NA; j_call: TRBJ1-5; cdr3_aa: CASRQGVRSNQPQHF; cdr3_nt: TGTGCCAGTAGACAGGGGGTGCGAAGCAATCAGCCCCAGCATTTT
d_call: NA; v_call: TRBV7-3; clone_size: NA; j_call: TRBJ1-1; cdr3_aa: CASSLHLQGNTEAFF; cdr3_nt: TGTGCCAGCAGCCTACACCTTCAGGGGAACACTGAAGCTTTCTTT
d_call: NA; v_call: TRBV9; clone_size: NA; j_call: TRBJ1-1; cdr3_aa: CASSVVSRGSTEAFF; cdr3_nt: TGTGCCAGCAGCGTAGTCTCTAGGGGTAGCACTGAAGCTTTCTTT
d_call: TRBD2; v_call: TRBV7-2; clone_size: NA; j_call: TRBJ2-2; cdr3_aa: CASSLASGNTGELFF; cdr3_nt: TGTGCCAGCAGCCTGGCTAGCGGTAACACCGGGGAGCTGTTTTTT
d_call: NA; v_call: TRBV3-1/TRBV3-2; clone_size: NA; j_call: TRBJ2-2; cdr3_aa: CASSRLGQNTGELFF; cdr3_nt: TGTGCCAGCAGCCGATTAGGACAGAACACCGGGGAGCTGTTTTTT
d_call: NA; v_call: TRBV7-9; clone_size: NA; j_call: TRBJ2-2; cdr3_aa: CASSFRGRTGELFF; cdr3_nt: TGTGCCAGCAGCTTCAGGGGGAGGACCGGGGAGCTGTTTTTT
d_call: NA; v_call: TRBV6-5; clone_size: NA; j_call: TRBJ1-2; cdr3_aa: CASRDSYGYTF; cdr3_nt: TGTGCCAGCAGGGACAGCTATGGCTACACCTTC
d_call: NA; v_call: TRBV6-4; clone_size: NA; j_call: TRBJ1-6; cdr3_aa: CASSDRGWGHDSPLHF; cdr3_nt: TGTGCCAGCAGTGACCGCGGGTGGGGGCACGATTCACCCCTCCACTTT
d_call: NA; v_call: TRBV19; clone_size: NA; j_call: TRBJ1-4; cdr3_aa: CASSIFRGTNEKLFF; cdr3_nt: TGTGCCAGTAGTATATTCAGGGGAACTAATGAAAAACTGTTTTTT
d_call: NA; v_call: TRBV4-1; clone_size: NA; j_call: TRBJ1-4; cdr3_aa: CASSHEKGIPNEKLFF; cdr3_nt: TGCGCCAGCAGCCATGAAAAGGGGATCCCTAATGAAAAACTGTTTTTT
d_call: TRBD1; v_call: TRBV15; clone_size: NA; j_call: TRBJ2-2; cdr3_aa: CATSPRTGLGGELFF; cdr3_nt: TGTGCCACCAGCCCTCGGACAGGGCTAGGCGGGGAGCTGTTTTTT
d_call: NA; v_call: TRBV5-1; clone_size: once; j_call: TRBJ2-7; cdr3_aa: CASRYLKVGEQYF; cdr3_nt: TGCGCCAGCAGGTACCTCAAGGTCGGGGAGCAGTACTTC
d_call: TRBD1; v_call: TRBV4-3; clone_size: once; j_call: TRBJ1-5; cdr3_aa: CASSQLTGIGQPQHF; cdr3_nt: TGCGCCAGCAGCCAGCTGACAGGGATCGGTCAGCCCCAGCATTTT
d_call: NA; v_call: TRBV29-1; clone_size: NA; j_call: TRBJ2-1; cdr3_aa: CSVVGLARRESYNEQFF; cdr3_nt: TGCAGCGTTGTGGGCCTAGCGCGCCGAGAGTCATACAATGAGCAGTTCTTC
d_call: NA; v_call: TRBV2; clone_size: NA; j_call: TRBJ2-7; cdr3_aa: CASNQRAEQYF; cdr3_nt: TGTGCCAGCAACCAGAGGGCCGAGCAGTACTTC
d_call: NA; v_call: TRBV11-2; clone_size: NA; j_call: TRBJ1-6; cdr3_aa: CASSSWVRESWGNSPLHF; cdr3_nt: TGTGCCAGCAGCTCCTGGGTCCGGGAGTCTTGGGGTAATTCACCCCTCCACTTT
d_call: TRBD1; v_call: TRBV2; clone_size: NA; j_call: TRBJ1-5; cdr3_aa: CASRETGGDQPQHF; cdr3_nt: TGTGCCAGCAGGGAGACAGGGGGCGATCAGCCCCAGCATTTT
d_call: TRBD1; v_call: TRBV7-2; clone_size: NA; j_call: TRBJ1-3; cdr3_aa: CASSLVGGQGTFGNTIYF; cdr3_nt: TGTGCCAGCAGCTTAGTAGGAGGACAGGGGACTTTCGGAAACACCATATATTTT
d_call: NA; v_call: TRBV5-6; clone_size: NA; j_call: TRBJ2-7; cdr3_aa: CASRPRGFPSYEQYF; cdr3_nt: TGTGCCAGCAGACCAAGGGGGTTCCCTTCCTACGAGCAGTACTTC
d_call: TRBD1; v_call: TRBV28; clone_size: NA; j_call: TRBJ2-7; cdr3_aa: CASTLTGEPYEQYF; cdr3_nt: TGTGCCAGCACCCTAACAGGGGAACCCTACGAGCAGTACTTC
d_call: TRBD1; v_call: TRBV5-4; clone_size: NA; j_call: TRBJ2-1; cdr3_aa: CASSLGGTGANEQFF; cdr3_nt: TGTGCCAGCAGCTTGGGCGGGACAGGGGCAAATGAGCAGTTCTTC
d_call: NA; v_call: TRBV29-1; clone_size: NA; j_call: TRBJ2-1; cdr3_aa: CSVGGRPSYNEQFF; cdr3_nt: TGCAGCGTTGGAGGGCGCCCCTCCTACAATGAGCAGTTCTTC
d_call: TRBD2; v_call: TRBV28; clone_size: NA; j_call: TRBJ2-7; cdr3_aa: CASTPLGGSSHEQYF; cdr3_nt: TGTGCCAGCACCCCCTTGGGGGGGTCCTCCCACGAGCAGTACTTC
d_call: TRBD1; v_call: TRBV7-9; clone_size: NA; j_call: TRBJ1-2; cdr3_aa: CASSYQSDRGFWDYGYTF; cdr3_nt: TGTGCCAGCAGCTACCAGTCGGACAGGGGGTTTTGGGACTATGGCTACACCTTC
d_call: NA; v_call: TRBV27; clone_size: NA; j_call: TRBJ2-4; cdr3_aa: CASSSSLIAKNIQYF; cdr3_nt: TGTGCCAGCAGTTCCTCTCTTATAGCCAAAAACATTCAGTACTTC
d_call: NA; v_call: TRBV6-5; clone_size: few; j_call: TRBJ1-3; cdr3_aa: CASSPNGNTIYF; cdr3_nt: TGTGCCAGCAGTCCCAATGGAAACACCATATATTTT
d_call: NA; v_call: TRBV5-5; clone_size: NA; j_call: TRBJ1-6; cdr3_aa: CASSAEINSPLHF; cdr3_nt: TGTGCCAGCAGCGCTGAGATTAATTCACCCCTCCACTTT
d_call: TRBD1; v_call: TRBV15; clone_size: NA; j_call: TRBJ2-7; cdr3_aa: CATSRVRDRGYEQYF; cdr3_nt: TGTGCCACCAGCAGAGTTCGGGACAGGGGGTACGAGCAGTACTTC
d_call: TRBD2; v_call: TRBV7-2; clone_size: NA; j_call: TRBJ2-7; cdr3_aa: CASMASGGYEQYF; cdr3_nt: TGTGCCAGCATGGCTAGCGGGGGTTACGAGCAGTACTTC
d_call: NA; v_call: TRBV4-3; clone_size: NA; j_call: TRBJ2-7; cdr3_aa: CASSPDGARFDEQYF; cdr3_nt: TGCGCCAGCAGCCCAGATGGGGCTAGATTTGACGAGCAGTACTTC
d_call: TRBD2; v_call: TRBV28; clone_size: NA; j_call: TRBJ2-7; cdr3_aa: CASSGTSGRWEQYF; cdr3_nt: TGTGCCAGCAGTGGGACTAGCGGGAGGTGGGAGCAGTACTTC
d_call: TRBD1; v_call: TRBV7-8; clone_size: NA; j_call: TRBJ1-3; cdr3_aa: CASSLQRGTGGLNTIYF; cdr3_nt: TGTGCCAGCAGCCTCCAGAGAGGGACAGGGGGCTTAAACACCATATATTTT
d_call: NA; v_call: TRBV15; clone_size: NA; j_call: TRBJ2-1; cdr3_aa: CATSRDGTGWIYNEQFF; cdr3_nt: TGTGCCACCAGCAGAGACGGTACGGGGTGGATCTACAATGAGCAGTTCTTC
d_call: NA; v_call: TRBV19; clone_size: NA; j_call: TRBJ2-1; cdr3_aa: CASTVGQSYNEQFF; cdr3_nt: TGTGCCAGTACCGTGGGACAATCCTACAATGAGCAGTTCTTC